This TCR beta chain was captured by sequencing in a study of PD-L1 blockade in urothelial cancer. The wider study: Before enrollment, 0 to 3 chemotherapy regimens had been given to patients.

The table came from immunoSEQ multiplex PCR; TCRdb's copy has only in-frame clones and leaves some out. This table holds around 41,000 clones, under 90% found once. This clone appeared a few times. Time point in this sample: peripheral blood 6 weeks after treatment start. The CDR3 contains 14 residues. Germline V gives CDR1 LNHDA, CDR2 SQIVND (reference sequence). Trimming cost V 2 bases and J 4 bases, with 11 bases left between them. The TCR originated in a man between 60 and 75 years old with urothelial cancer. The rearrangement links TRBV19 to TRBJ1-1; D might be TRBD1 (5 bases). Sequenced material: PBMCs, taken around atezolizumab (anti-PD-L1) treatment. CDR3 sequence: CASSIQGRGTEAFF. CDR3 DNA sequence: TGTGCCAGTAGTATACAGGGTAGGGGCACTGAAGCTTTCTTT. Combining the CDR3 with reference TRBV19 and TRBJ1-1 gives the whole variable domain DGGITQSPKYLFRKEGQNVTLSCEQNLNHDAMYWYRQDPGQGLRLIYYSQIVNDFQKGDIAEGYSVSREKKESFPLTVTSAQKNPTAFYLCASSIQGRGTEAFFGQGTRLTVV.